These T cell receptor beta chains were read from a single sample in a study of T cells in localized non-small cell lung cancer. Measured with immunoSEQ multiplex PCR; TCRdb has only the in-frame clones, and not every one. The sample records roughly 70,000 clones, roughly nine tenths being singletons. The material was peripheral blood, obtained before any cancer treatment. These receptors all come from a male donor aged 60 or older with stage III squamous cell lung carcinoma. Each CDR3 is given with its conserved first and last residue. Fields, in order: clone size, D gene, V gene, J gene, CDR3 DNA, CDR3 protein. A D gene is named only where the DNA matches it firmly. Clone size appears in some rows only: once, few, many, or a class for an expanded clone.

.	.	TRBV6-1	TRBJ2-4	TGTGCCAGCAGTGAAATTACCATTAGCATTCAGTACTTC	CASSEITISIQYF
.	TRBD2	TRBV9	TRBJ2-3	TGTGCCAGCAGCGTAGCCCGACTAGCGGCCCTCACAGATACGCAGTATTTT	CASSVARLAALTDTQYF
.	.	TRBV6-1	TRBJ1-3	TGTGCCAGCAGTGAAAAAGGAGGGAGGGCGGGCGGAAACACCATATATTTT	CASSEKGGRAGGNTIYF
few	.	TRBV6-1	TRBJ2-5	TGTGCCTCCCGTTGGGTAGGGGCGGAGACCCAGTACTTC	CASRWVGAETQYF
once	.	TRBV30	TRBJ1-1	TGTGCCTCACAAACAGGGTACACTGAAGCTTTCTTT	CASQTGYTEAFF
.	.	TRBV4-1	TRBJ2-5	TGCGCCAGCAGCCCTGTTCAGCGCCCAGAGACCCAGTACTTC	CASSPVQRPETQYF
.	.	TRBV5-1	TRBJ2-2	TGCGCCAGCAGCTGGGAGGGGGCAACCGGGGAGCTGTTTTTT	CASSWEGATGELFF
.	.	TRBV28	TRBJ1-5	TGTGCCAGCAGTCCTACAGGACAGAATCAGCCCCAGCATTTT	CASSPTGQNQPQHF
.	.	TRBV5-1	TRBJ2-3	TGCGCCAGCAGCTTGGTTATCGGAGCAAAATGGTCAGATACGCAGTATTTT	CASSLVIGAKWSDTQYF
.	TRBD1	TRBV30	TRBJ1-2	TGTGCCTCTAGGACAGGGAAGGCCGGCTACACCTTC	CASRTGKAGYTF
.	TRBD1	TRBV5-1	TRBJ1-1	TGCGCCAGCAGCTTCAGGGGGTTTGACACTGAAGCTTTCTTT	CASSFRGFDTEAFF
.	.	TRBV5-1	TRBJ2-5	TGCGCCAGCAGCGGGGACCGCGGGGAGAGTGAGACCCAGTACTTC	CASSGDRGESETQYF
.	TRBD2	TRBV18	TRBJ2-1	TGTGCCAGCTCAAGTGGGACTACCCCCGAGGGAGTGCAGTTCTTC	CASSSGTTPEGVQFF
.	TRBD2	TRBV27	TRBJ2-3	TGTGCCAGCAGTTCATCCCCCCTAGCGGGTAGGACAGATACGCAGTATTTT	CASSSSPLAGRTDTQYF
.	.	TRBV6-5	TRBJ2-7	TGTGCCAGCAGTGAAGAGGGGACTTACGAGCAGTACTTC	CASSEEGTYEQYF
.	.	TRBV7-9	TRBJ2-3	TGTGCCAGCAGCTTAGACTCGATTAGGACAGATACGCAGTATTTT	CASSLDSIRTDTQYF
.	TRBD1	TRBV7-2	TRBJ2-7	TGTGCCAGCAGCTTAGCCCCCGGGACAGCCTACGAGCAGTACTTC	CASSLAPGTAYEQYF
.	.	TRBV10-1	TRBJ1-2	TGCGCCAGCAGTGATCATGGACAGCCATATGGCTACACCTTC	CASSDHGQPYGYTF
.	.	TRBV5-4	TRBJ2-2	TGTGCCAGCAGCTTGGCCCCTACCCCCGGGGAGCTGTTTTTT	CASSLAPTPGELFF
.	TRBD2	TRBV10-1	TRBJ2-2	TGCGCCAGCAGTGATTCGGGGGGTGGCACCGGGGAGCTGTTTTTT	CASSDSGGGTGELFF
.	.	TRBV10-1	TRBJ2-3	TGCGCCAGCAGTGAGTCCTTCGCCGGGACATCGTTACATACGCAGTATTTT	CASSESFAGTSLHTQYF
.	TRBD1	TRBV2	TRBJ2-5	TGTGCCAGCGAATCGAGACAGGGGATTGTTGAGACCCAGTACTTC	CASESRQGIVETQYF
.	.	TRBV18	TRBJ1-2	TGTGCCAGCTCCCTGGGAACCCAGGGCGAAGGCTACACCTTC	CASSLGTQGEGYTF
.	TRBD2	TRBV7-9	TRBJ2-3	TGTGCCAGCAGCCTACCTCTAGCGGGGGTAACTAGCACAGATACGCAGTATTTT	CASSLPLAGVTSTDTQYF
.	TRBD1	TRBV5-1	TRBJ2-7	TGCGCCAGCAGCTTGGGGACAGGGGTAGGTGAGCAGTACTTC	CASSLGTGVGEQYF
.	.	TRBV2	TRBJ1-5	TGTGCCAGCAGTGTAGGAGGACCCAATCAGCCCCAGCATTTT	CASSVGGPNQPQHF
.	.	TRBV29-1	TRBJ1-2	TGCAGCGTTGAAACTGAGTATGGCTACACCTTC	CSVETEYGYTF
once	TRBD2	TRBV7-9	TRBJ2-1	TGTGCCAGCAGCTTACGCGCGCGGGGGGGCTACAATGAGCAGTTCTTC	CASSLRARGGYNEQFF
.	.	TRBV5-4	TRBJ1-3	TGTGCCAGCAGCTTGGCCAGGGCTGGAAACACCATATATTTT	CASSLARAGNTIYF
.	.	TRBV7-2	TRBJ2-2	TGTGCCAGCAGCTTAGGTCGCCGGGAGCTGTTTTTT	CASSLGRRELFF
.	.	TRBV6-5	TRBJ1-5	TGTGCCAGCAGTTACTCGGCTAGGGGGAATCAGCCCCAGCATTTT	CASSYSARGNQPQHF
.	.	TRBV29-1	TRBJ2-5	TGCAGCGTCGACCCGGACAGCCAAGAGACCCAGTACTTC	CSVDPDSQETQYF
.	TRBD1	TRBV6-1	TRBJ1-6	TGTGCCAGCATCTTGGGACAGAACGATTCACCCCTCCACTTT	CASILGQNDSPLHF
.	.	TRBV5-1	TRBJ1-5	TGCGCCAGCTCTCAAGACAGTTATCAGCCCCAGCATTTT	CASSQDSYQPQHF
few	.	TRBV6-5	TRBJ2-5	TGTGCCAGCAGTTACCTAGGCGACGAGACCCAGTACTTC	CASSYLGDETQYF
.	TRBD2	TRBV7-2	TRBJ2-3	TGTGCCAGCAGCTTAGCTACGACTAGCGGGGGGACAGATACGCAGTATTTT	CASSLATTSGGTDTQYF
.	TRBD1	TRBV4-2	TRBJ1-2	TGTGCCAGCAGCCAAATAACCGGGACAGGGGTGACTGGCTACACCTTC	CASSQITGTGVTGYTF
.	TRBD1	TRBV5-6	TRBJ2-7	TGTGCCAGCAGCTCCTACAGGGGGAGCTCCTACGAGCAGTACTTC	CASSSYRGSSYEQYF
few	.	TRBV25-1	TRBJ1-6	TGTGCCAGCAGTGAACGGGGGGGGACCTACTCGGTTTCACCCCTCCACTTT	CASSERGGTYSVSPLHF
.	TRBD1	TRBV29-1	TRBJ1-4	TGCAGCGTTGCCGGGACAGGGAGGGAAAAACTGTTTTTT	CSVAGTGREKLFF
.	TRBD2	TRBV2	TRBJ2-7	TGTGCCAGCAGTGAAGGGTGGACTAGCGGGGACCAGGGAAGCGAGCAGTACTTC	CASSEGWTSGDQGSEQYF
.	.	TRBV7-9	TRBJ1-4	TGTGCCAGCAGCGACCGGGACATAGGGGAAAAACTGTTTTTT	CASSDRDIGEKLFF
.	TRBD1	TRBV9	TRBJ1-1	TGTGCCAGCAGCGTAGTTGAGGGGGCTGGGACTGAAGCTTTCTTT	CASSVVEGAGTEAFF
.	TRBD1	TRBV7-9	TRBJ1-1	TGTGCCAGCAGCACCCGACAGGGGCCGGGGGCTTTCTTT	CASSTRQGPGAFF
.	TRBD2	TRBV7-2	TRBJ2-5	TGTGCCAGCAGCCGACTAGCGGGGGATCAAGAGACCCAGTACTTC	CASSRLAGDQETQYF
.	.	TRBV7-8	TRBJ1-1	TGTGCCAGCAGCTTAGACGACGGGGCTGAAGCTTTCTTT	CASSLDDGAEAFF
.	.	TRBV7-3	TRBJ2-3	TGTGCCAGCAGCTTAAGGGGGGGCCAAACAGATACGCAGTATTTT	CASSLRGGQTDTQYF
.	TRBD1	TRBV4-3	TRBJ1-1	TGCGCCAGCAGCCAGGAGGACAGGGGGACTGAAGCTTTCTTT	CASSQEDRGTEAFF
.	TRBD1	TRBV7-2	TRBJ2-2	TGTGCCAGCAGCCCACCGACAGGGATCACCGGGGAGCTGTTTTTT	CASSPPTGITGELFF
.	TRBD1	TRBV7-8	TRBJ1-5	TGTGCCAGCAGCTCGGGGATAGGACAGGGTGGCAATCAGCCCCAGCATTTT	CASSSGIGQGGNQPQHF
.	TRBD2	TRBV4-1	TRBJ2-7	TGCGCCAGCAGCCAGTATCATAGGGCGGGGGGGCAGCGCGAGCAGTACTTC	CASSQYHRAGGQREQYF
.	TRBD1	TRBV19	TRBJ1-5	TGTGCCAGTAGTATAAGGGTAGTGCAGGGGGTCTCCAATCAGCCCCAGCATTTT	CASSIRVVQGVSNQPQHF
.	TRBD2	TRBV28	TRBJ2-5	TGTGCCAGCACCCGGGGGGGGGCAGGGGAAGAGACCCAGTACTTC	CASTRGGAGEETQYF
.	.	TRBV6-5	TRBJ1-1	TGTGCCAGCAGTTACTCCGGCAGTGCGTGGCGGGCTTTCTTT	CASSYSGSAWRAFF